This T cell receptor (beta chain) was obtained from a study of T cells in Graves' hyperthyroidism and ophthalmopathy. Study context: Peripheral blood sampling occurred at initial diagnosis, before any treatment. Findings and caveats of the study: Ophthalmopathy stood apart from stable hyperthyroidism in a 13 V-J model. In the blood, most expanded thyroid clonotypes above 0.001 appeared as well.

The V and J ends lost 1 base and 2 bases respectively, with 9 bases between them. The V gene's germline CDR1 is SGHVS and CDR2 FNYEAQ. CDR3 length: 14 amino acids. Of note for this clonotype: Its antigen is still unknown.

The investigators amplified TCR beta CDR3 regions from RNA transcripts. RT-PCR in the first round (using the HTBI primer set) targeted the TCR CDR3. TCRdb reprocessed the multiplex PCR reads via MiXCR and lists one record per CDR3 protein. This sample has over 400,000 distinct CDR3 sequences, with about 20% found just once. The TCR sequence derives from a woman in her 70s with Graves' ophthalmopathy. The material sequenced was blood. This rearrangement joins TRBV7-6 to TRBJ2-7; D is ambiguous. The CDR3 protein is CASSLDGGAYEQYF. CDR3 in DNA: TGTGCCAGCAGCTTAGACGGCGGCGCCTACGAGCAGTACTTC.